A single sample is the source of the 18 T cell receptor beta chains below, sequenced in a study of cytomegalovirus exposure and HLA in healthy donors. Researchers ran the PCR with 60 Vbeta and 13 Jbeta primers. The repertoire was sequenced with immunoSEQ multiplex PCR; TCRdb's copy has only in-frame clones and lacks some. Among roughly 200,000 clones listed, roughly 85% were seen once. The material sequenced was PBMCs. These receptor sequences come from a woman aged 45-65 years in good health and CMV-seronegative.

The DNA for the CDR3 is TGTGCCAGCAGCTTGGGGGTTCGGGGGACTCCGGGGGAGCAGTACTTC. Translating gives CASSLGVRGTPGEQYF. The chain employs TRBV5-6 and TRBJ2-7; D is perhaps TRBD2 (6 bases). The germline gives CDR1 SGHDT, CDR2 YYEEEE. The germline V and J ends were trimmed by 0 bases and 7 bases, with 20 bases remaining between them. The CDR3 has 16 amino acids.

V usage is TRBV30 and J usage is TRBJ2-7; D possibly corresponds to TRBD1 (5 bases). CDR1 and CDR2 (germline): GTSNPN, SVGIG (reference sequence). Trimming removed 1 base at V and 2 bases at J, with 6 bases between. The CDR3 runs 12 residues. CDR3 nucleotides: TGTGCCTGGAGTGCCAGGGCCTACGAGCAGTACTTC. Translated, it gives CAWSARAYEQYF.

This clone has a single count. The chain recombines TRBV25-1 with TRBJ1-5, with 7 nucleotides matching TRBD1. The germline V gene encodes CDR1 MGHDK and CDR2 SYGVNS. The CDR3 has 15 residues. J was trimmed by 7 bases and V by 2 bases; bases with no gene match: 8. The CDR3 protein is CASSEGDRAHQPQHF. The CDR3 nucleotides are TGTGCCAGCAGTGAAGGCGACAGGGCACACCAGCCCCAGCATTTT.

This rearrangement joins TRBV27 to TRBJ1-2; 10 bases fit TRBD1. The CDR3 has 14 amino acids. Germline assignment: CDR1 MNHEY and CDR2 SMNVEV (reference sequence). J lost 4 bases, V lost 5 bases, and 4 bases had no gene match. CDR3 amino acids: CASSQTGGPYGYTF. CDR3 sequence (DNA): TGTGCCAGCAGTCAGACAGGGGGCCCCTATGGCTACACCTTC.

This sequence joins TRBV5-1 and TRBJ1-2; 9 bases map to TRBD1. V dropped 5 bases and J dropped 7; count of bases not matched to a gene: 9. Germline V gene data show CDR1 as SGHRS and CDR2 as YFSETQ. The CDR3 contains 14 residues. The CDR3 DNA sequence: TGCGCCAGCAGTCCTGGACAGGGGAATAGTGGCTACACCTTC. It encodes CASSPGQGNSGYTF. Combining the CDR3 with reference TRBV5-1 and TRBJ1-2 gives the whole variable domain KAGVTQTPRYLIKTRGQQVTLSCSPISGHRSVSWYQQTPGQGLQFLFEYFSETQRNKGNFPGRFSGRQFSNSRSEMNVSTLELGDSALYLCASSPGQGNSGYTFGSGTRLTVV.

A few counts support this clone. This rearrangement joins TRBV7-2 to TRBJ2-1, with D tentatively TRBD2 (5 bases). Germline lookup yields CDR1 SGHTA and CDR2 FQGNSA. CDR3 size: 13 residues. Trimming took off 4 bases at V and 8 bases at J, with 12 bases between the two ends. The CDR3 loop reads CASSSKWGDEQFF. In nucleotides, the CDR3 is TGTGCCAGCAGCTCGAAGTGGGGAGATGAGCAGTTCTTC.

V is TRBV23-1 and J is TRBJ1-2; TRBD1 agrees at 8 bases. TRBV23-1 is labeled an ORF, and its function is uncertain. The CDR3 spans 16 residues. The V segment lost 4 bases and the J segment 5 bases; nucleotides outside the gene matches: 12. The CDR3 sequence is CASSRVPGQEEYGYTF. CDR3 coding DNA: TGCGCCAGCAGTCGGGTCCCGGGACAGGAGGAGTATGGCTACACCTTC.

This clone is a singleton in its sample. CDR3 sequence reads: CSGRGPGANVLTF. In DNA form, the CDR3 reads TGCAGCGGAAGGGGGCCTGGGGCCAACGTCCTGACTTTC. The chain has TRBV29-1 and TRBJ2-6; TRBD1 aligns across 7 bases. The CDR3 extends over 13 amino acids. J was trimmed by 2 bases and V by 7 bases; bases with no gene match: 2. Germline-derived CDR1 and CDR2 are SQVTM and ANQGSEA.

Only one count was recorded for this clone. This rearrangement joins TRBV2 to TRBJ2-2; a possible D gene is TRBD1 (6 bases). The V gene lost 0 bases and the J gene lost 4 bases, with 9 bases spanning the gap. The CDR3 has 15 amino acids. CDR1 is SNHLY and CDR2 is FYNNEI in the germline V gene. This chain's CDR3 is CASSEALRGTGELFF. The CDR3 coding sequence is TGTGCCAGCAGTGAAGCGCTCAGGGGCACCGGGGAGCTGTTTTTT.

The CDR3 sequence: CASSPGQVDGYTF. The CDR3 DNA reads TGTGCCAGCTCACCAGGGCAGGTGGATGGCTACACCTTC. The chain uses TRBV18 and TRBJ1-2, with D unresolved. V lost 2 bases and J lost 6, with 10 bases in between. The CDR3 has 13 residues. Germline V gene sequence: CDR1 KGHSH, CDR2 LQKENI.

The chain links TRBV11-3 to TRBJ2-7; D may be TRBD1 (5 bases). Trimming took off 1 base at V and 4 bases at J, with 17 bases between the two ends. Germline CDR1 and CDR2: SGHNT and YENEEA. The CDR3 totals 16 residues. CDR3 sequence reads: CASSLGCRQGGYEQYF. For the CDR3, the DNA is TGTGCCAGCAGCTTAGGGTGTCGGCAGGGCGGTTACGAGCAGTACTTC.

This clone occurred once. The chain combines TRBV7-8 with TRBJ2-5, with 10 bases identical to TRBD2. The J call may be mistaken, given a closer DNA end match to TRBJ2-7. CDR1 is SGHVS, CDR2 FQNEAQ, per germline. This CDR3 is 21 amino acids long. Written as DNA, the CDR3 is TGTGCCAGCAGCTATACCAAGGTTACCCGACTGACTAGCGGGTTTTCCTACGAGCAGTACTTC. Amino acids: CASSYTKVTRLTSGFSYEQYF.

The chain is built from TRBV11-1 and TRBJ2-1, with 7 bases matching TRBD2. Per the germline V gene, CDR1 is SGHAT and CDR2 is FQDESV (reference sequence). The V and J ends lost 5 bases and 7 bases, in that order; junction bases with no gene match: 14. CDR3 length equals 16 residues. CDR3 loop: CASSPTLGGFRNEQFF. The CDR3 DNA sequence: TGTGCCAGCAGCCCAACATTGGGGGGGTTCAGGAATGAGCAGTTCTTC.

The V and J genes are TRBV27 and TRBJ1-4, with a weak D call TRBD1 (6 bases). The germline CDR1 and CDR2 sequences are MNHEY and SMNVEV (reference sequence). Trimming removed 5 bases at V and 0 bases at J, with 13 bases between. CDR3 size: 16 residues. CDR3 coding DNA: TGTGCCAGCAGTCCCGCGGGGGCTTCAACTAATGAAAAACTGTTTTTT. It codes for CASSPAGASTNEKLFF.

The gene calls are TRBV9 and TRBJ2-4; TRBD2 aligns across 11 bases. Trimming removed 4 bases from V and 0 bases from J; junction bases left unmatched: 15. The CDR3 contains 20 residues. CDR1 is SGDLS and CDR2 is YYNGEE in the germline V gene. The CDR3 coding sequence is TGTGCCAGCAGCAACTCCCGCGCACTAGCGGGAGTGGAAGCCAAAAACATTCAGTACTTC. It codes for CASSNSRALAGVEAKNIQYF.

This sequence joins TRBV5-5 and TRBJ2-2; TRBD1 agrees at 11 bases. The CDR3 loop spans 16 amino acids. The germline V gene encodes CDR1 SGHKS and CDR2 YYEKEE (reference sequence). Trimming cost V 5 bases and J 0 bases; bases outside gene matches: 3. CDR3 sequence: CASSWGQGANTGELFF. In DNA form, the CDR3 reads TGTGCCAGCAGTTGGGGACAGGGGGCGAACACCGGGGAGCTGTTTTTT.

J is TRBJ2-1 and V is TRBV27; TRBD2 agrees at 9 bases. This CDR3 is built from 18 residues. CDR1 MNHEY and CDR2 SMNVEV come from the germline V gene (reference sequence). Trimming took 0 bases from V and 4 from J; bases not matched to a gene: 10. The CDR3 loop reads CASSLSNLAGQRYNEQFF. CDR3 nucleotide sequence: TGTGCCAGCAGTTTATCTAACCTAGCGGGGCAAAGGTACAATGAGCAGTTCTTC.

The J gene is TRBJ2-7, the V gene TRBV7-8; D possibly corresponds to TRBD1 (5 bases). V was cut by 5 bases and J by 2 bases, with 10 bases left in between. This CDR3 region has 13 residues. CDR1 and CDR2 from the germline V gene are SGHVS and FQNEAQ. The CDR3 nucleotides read TGTGCCAGCAGCGCCGACAGTCCCTACGAGCAGTACTTC. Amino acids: CASSADSPYEQYF.